This TCR beta chain was captured in a study of cytomegalovirus exposure and HLA in healthy donors. The PCR had 60 Vbeta and 13 Jbeta primers. Method: immunoSEQ multiplex PCR; TCRdb's copy keeps in-frame clones and lacks some. In all, the sample yields under 65,000 clones. General study findings and limits: An analysis done earlier found most TCR beta V segments productive about 87% or about 30% of the time. As a later analysis showed, a missense DCLRE1C variant was linked to trimming of TCR beta V- and J-genes. There were 150 to 200 TCR beta chains listed as cytomegalovirus-associated.

Between the trimmed V and J ends, which lost 3 bases and 5 bases, there was a span of 5 bases. The germline V gene has CDR1 ENHRY and CDR2 SYGVKD. There are 11 residues in the CDR3. As for this clone: Its antigen is not identified.

The TCR comes from a woman aged 25-40 years in good health and CMV-seropositive. The sample was PBMCs. V gene TRBV10-3 combines with J gene TRBJ2-7, with D uncertain. The CDR3 coding sequence is TGTGCCATCAGTGACACGGACGAGCAGTACTTC. Its translation: CAISDTDEQYF.